This is a list of T cell receptor beta chains from one sample in a study of Tregs in tolerant kidney transplant recipients. Their cognate antigens are unknown. The method was immunoSEQ multiplex PCR; TCRdb's version includes in-frame clones alone and lacks a portion of them. The table includes over 15,000 clones, about half detected once. Sequencing was performed on CD4+ T cells from blood cultured with allogeneic cells, taken before the transplant. All receptors derive from a human patient who received a combined kidney and bone marrow transplant. CDR3s include the opening cysteine and the closing phenylalanine or tryptophan. Each record gives: V gene, clone size, D gene, J gene, CDR3 DNA, CDR3 protein. A D gene is named only where the DNA matches it firmly. The size entry is marked missing in some rows and otherwise reads once, few, many or a size class.

v_gene: TRBV5-1; abundance: .; d_gene: .; j_gene: TRBJ2-7; CDR3nt: TGCGCCAGCAGCTTAGGGGGGGAATACGAGCAGTACTTC; CDR3aa: CASSLGGEYEQYF
v_gene: TRBV4-1; abundance: .; d_gene: TRBD1; j_gene: TRBJ1-1; CDR3nt: TGCGCCAGCAGCCAGTCACAGGGGGCAGAGGTAGTCGGGTCTGAAGCTTTCTTT; CDR3aa: CASSQSQGAEVVGSEAFF
v_gene: TRBV6-4; abundance: .; d_gene: .; j_gene: TRBJ2-3; CDR3nt: TGTGCCAGCAGTTTACGGGAGACAGATACGCAGTATTTT; CDR3aa: CASSLRETDTQYF
v_gene: TRBV18; abundance: .; d_gene: .; j_gene: TRBJ2-7; CDR3nt: TGTGCCAGCTCACGGAGCCAGGGGCTCGGGGCCTACGAGCAGTACTTC; CDR3aa: CASSRSQGLGAYEQYF
v_gene: TRBV19; abundance: .; d_gene: TRBD1; j_gene: TRBJ2-7; CDR3nt: TGTGCCAGTAGTATAGGACCCCCAGGGGGCTGGTACGAGCAGTACTTC; CDR3aa: CASSIGPPGGWYEQYF
v_gene: TRBV10-1; abundance: few; d_gene: .; j_gene: TRBJ2-7; CDR3nt: TGCGCCAACTTCGTCCAGGACGAGCAGTACTTC; CDR3aa: CANFVQDEQYF
v_gene: TRBV9; abundance: .; d_gene: .; j_gene: TRBJ1-5; CDR3nt: TGTGCCAGCAGCTCGCGCGAGGTACGGCAGCCCCAGCATTTT; CDR3aa: CASSSREVRQPQHF
v_gene: TRBV2; abundance: once; d_gene: TRBD1; j_gene: TRBJ2-5; CDR3nt: TGTGCCAGCAGTGGGGGACAGGGGCCCCAAGAGACCCAGTACTTC; CDR3aa: CASSGGQGPQETQYF
v_gene: TRBV6-6; abundance: .; d_gene: .; j_gene: TRBJ1-1; CDR3nt: TGTGCCAGCATCTCAGCGACAGGCTTGAACACTGAAGCTTTCTTT; CDR3aa: CASISATGLNTEAFF
v_gene: TRBV18; abundance: few; d_gene: TRBD1; j_gene: TRBJ1-4; CDR3nt: TGTGCCAGCTCATCTAGGACAGGGGGCGATGGAAAACTGTTTTTT; CDR3aa: CASSSRTGGDGKLFF
v_gene: TRBV28; abundance: .; d_gene: TRBD1; j_gene: TRBJ1-2; CDR3nt: TGTGCCAGCAGTGACCCTCGGACAGGGATCTTACTCTATGGCTACACCTTC; CDR3aa: CASSDPRTGILLYGYTF